This entry describes one T cell receptor (beta chain). The V segment lost 5 bases and the J segment 9 bases; nucleotides outside the gene matches: 14. The V gene's germline CDR1 is SEHNR and CDR2 FQNEAQ (reference sequence). CDR3 length: 16 amino acids. The sample originates from a study of blood T cell repertoires in COVID-19. TCRdb's table, derived via immunoSEQ multiplex PCR, lists solely in-frame clones and lacks some. Of 180,000 or so clones in the sample, approximately 91% are singletons; the top ten hold 0.7% to 0.9%. The sequence was collected from a woman aged 18-29 years who had recovered from COVID-19. Sequenced: PBMCs or T cells enriched from blood (not recorded which). The J gene is TRBJ2-1, the V gene TRBV7-9; 9 bases align to TRBD2. The CDR3 nucleotides are TGTGCCAGCAGCCCGCTTCGACTAGCGGACTATGGTGAGCAGTTCTTC. As protein: CASSPLRLADYGEQFF.